A selection of T cell receptor beta chains follows, all from one sample in a study of T cell changes during pregnancy in multiple sclerosis. Sequencing was performed with immunoSEQ multiplex PCR; in TCRdb, only in-frame clones are kept and a portion is missing. The sample gives tens of thousands of clones, around 94% of which show up once; about 0.8% is in the top ten. Sequences were derived from peripheral blood, sampled in the third trimester of pregnancy. These receptors were collected from a female donor with multiple sclerosis, enrolled in a pregnancy study. The CDR3 runs from the conserved cysteine through the conserved F or W. A D gene is named only where the DNA matches it firmly. Clone size is shown for a subset of rows, as once, few, many or a class of expanded clone.

cdr3_nt: TGTGCCAGCAGCGTAGGGAGCTCCTACGAGCAGTACTTC
cdr3_aa: CASSVGSSYEQYF
j_call: TRBJ2-7
v_call: TRBV9
d_call: NA
clone_size: NA

cdr3_nt: TGTGCCAGCGGACAGGGGAGCACTGAAGCTTTCTTT
cdr3_aa: CASGQGSTEAFF
j_call: TRBJ1-1
v_call: TRBV19
d_call: TRBD1
clone_size: NA

cdr3_nt: TGCAGCGTTGAGGAACAGGGTGTGAAGACCCAGTACTTC
cdr3_aa: CSVEEQGVKTQYF
j_call: TRBJ2-5
v_call: TRBV29-1
d_call: NA
clone_size: NA

cdr3_nt: TGCGCCAGCAGCCAAGTTCGGACAGTCCCTGAGCAGTTCTTC
cdr3_aa: CASSQVRTVPEQFF
j_call: TRBJ2-1
v_call: TRBV4-1
d_call: NA
clone_size: NA

cdr3_nt: TGTGCCAGCAGCAAAGCGATGCGTCTAGCGGGAGTAATAGAGCGAGATACGCAGTATTTT
cdr3_aa: CASSKAMRLAGVIERDTQYF
j_call: TRBJ2-3
v_call: TRBV21-1
d_call: NA
clone_size: NA

cdr3_nt: TGTGCCAGCAGCACGGAGGGGAACACCGGGGAGCTGTTTTTT
cdr3_aa: CASSTEGNTGELFF
j_call: TRBJ2-2
v_call: TRBV28
d_call: NA
clone_size: NA

cdr3_nt: TGTGCCAGCAGCTTCAGGGGTGAGCAGTACTTC
cdr3_aa: CASSFRGEQYF
j_call: TRBJ2-7
v_call: TRBV5-6
d_call: NA
clone_size: NA

cdr3_nt: TGCGCCAGCAGCTTGGGGGGACAGGCCCCCACGAATGAGCAGTTCTTC
cdr3_aa: CASSLGGQAPTNEQFF
j_call: TRBJ2-1
v_call: TRBV5-1
d_call: TRBD1
clone_size: NA

cdr3_nt: TGTGCCAGCACCTCTAGGAAGGGACAGTACTACGAGCAGTACTTC
cdr3_aa: CASTSRKGQYYEQYF
j_call: TRBJ2-7
v_call: TRBV27
d_call: TRBD1
clone_size: NA

cdr3_nt: TGTGCCAGCAGTGATCCCGGACAGGGTTACACTGAAGCTTTCTTT
cdr3_aa: CASSDPGQGYTEAFF
j_call: TRBJ1-1
v_call: TRBV25-1
d_call: TRBD1
clone_size: NA

cdr3_nt: TGTGCCAGCAGCCGTACAGTGAGCTCCTACAATGAGCAGTTCTTC
cdr3_aa: CASSRTVSSYNEQFF
j_call: TRBJ2-1
v_call: TRBV2
d_call: NA
clone_size: NA

cdr3_nt: TGTGCCAGCAGCGTAACTAGCGGGAGAACTCTTGAGCAGTTCTTC
cdr3_aa: CASSVTSGRTLEQFF
j_call: TRBJ2-1
v_call: TRBV9
d_call: TRBD2
clone_size: NA

cdr3_nt: TGTGCCACCAGCACAGATGGGGCAGGGCTGAGCAATCAGCCCCAGCATTTT
cdr3_aa: CATSTDGAGLSNQPQHF
j_call: TRBJ1-5
v_call: TRBV15
d_call: NA
clone_size: NA

cdr3_nt: TGTGCCAGCAGTTACGATGGGCAAACCTACGAGCAGTACTTC
cdr3_aa: CASSYDGQTYEQYF
j_call: TRBJ2-7
v_call: TRBV6-5
d_call: NA
clone_size: NA

cdr3_nt: TGTGCCAGCAGCGGGCCCGGGACTAGCGGCAGGGGCAATGAGCAGTTCTTC
cdr3_aa: CASSGPGTSGRGNEQFF
j_call: TRBJ2-1
v_call: TRBV7-2
d_call: TRBD2
clone_size: NA

cdr3_nt: TGTGCCAGCAGCTTTCAACTAGCGGGAGAAACAGATACGCAGTATTTT
cdr3_aa: CASSFQLAGETDTQYF
j_call: TRBJ2-3
v_call: TRBV7-2
d_call: TRBD2
clone_size: NA

cdr3_nt: TGTGCCAGCAGTTACACCGGGACTAGCCCTTACGAGCAGTACTTC
cdr3_aa: CASSYTGTSPYEQYF
j_call: TRBJ2-7
v_call: TRBV6-5
d_call: TRBD2
clone_size: NA

cdr3_nt: TGTGCCAGCAGAGGAGCGGGAGCGGCAGATACGCAGTATTTT
cdr3_aa: CASRGAGAADTQYF
j_call: TRBJ2-3
v_call: TRBV6-6
d_call: TRBD2
clone_size: NA

cdr3_nt: TGTGCCAGCAGTTACGTTCCGGGGGGCACTGAAGCTTTCTTT
cdr3_aa: CASSYVPGGTEAFF
j_call: TRBJ1-1
v_call: TRBV6-5
d_call: NA
clone_size: NA

cdr3_nt: TGTGCCAGTAGTATACTGGCGGGAGGTACAGATACGCAGTATTTT
cdr3_aa: CASSILAGGTDTQYF
j_call: TRBJ2-3
v_call: TRBV19
d_call: TRBD2
clone_size: once

cdr3_nt: TGCGCCAGCACCGCGGCTGGGGCGGGAGGAACAGATACGCAGTATTTT
cdr3_aa: CASTAAGAGGTDTQYF
j_call: TRBJ2-3
v_call: TRBV5-1
d_call: TRBD2
clone_size: NA

cdr3_nt: TGTGCCTCCTTCGACAGAGGACTAGCGGGACGCCACCGTGAGCAGTTCTTC
cdr3_aa: CASFDRGLAGRHREQFF
j_call: TRBJ2-1
v_call: TRBV19
d_call: TRBD2
clone_size: NA

cdr3_nt: TGTGCCAGCAGGCCAGTCCCCACCGGGGAGCTGTTTTTT
cdr3_aa: CASRPVPTGELFF
j_call: TRBJ2-2
v_call: TRBV6-1
d_call: NA
clone_size: once

cdr3_nt: TGCAGTGGGGGGGGCACTGAAGCTTTCTTT
cdr3_aa: CSGGGTEAFF
j_call: TRBJ1-1
v_call: TRBV29-1
d_call: NA
clone_size: NA

cdr3_nt: TGTGCCAGCAGTCGAAGCGGGACCGAGCAGTTCTTC
cdr3_aa: CASSRSGTEQFF
j_call: TRBJ2-1
v_call: TRBV6-5
d_call: TRBD2
clone_size: NA

cdr3_nt: TGTGCCTGGAAGGTTAGCGGGAGGGCTGGGGCCAACGTCCTGACTTTC
cdr3_aa: CAWKVSGRAGANVLTF
j_call: TRBJ2-6
v_call: TRBV30
d_call: TRBD2
clone_size: NA

cdr3_nt: TGTGCCACCAGCAGGGACAGTGTGTATAGCAATCAGCCCCAGCATTTT
cdr3_aa: CATSRDSVYSNQPQHF
j_call: TRBJ1-5
v_call: TRBV15
d_call: NA
clone_size: NA

cdr3_nt: TGCGCCAGCAGCGCGGGACAGGGGGCGAGTAATGAGCAGTTCTTC
cdr3_aa: CASSAGQGASNEQFF
j_call: TRBJ2-1
v_call: TRBV5-1
d_call: TRBD1
clone_size: NA

cdr3_nt: TGTGCCAGCAGCTTAGACCCCAGGGACAATGAGCAGTTCTTC
cdr3_aa: CASSLDPRDNEQFF
j_call: TRBJ2-1
v_call: TRBV7-9
d_call: NA
clone_size: NA

cdr3_nt: TGTGCCAGCAGCCAAGATGAGGGCCTCCAGACCCAGTACTTC
cdr3_aa: CASSQDEGLQTQYF
j_call: TRBJ2-5
v_call: TRBV14
d_call: NA
clone_size: NA

cdr3_nt: TGTGCCAGCAGTTTCAGTCAGGGGCCAAGTTACGAGCAGTACTTC
cdr3_aa: CASSFSQGPSYEQYF
j_call: TRBJ2-7
v_call: TRBV27
d_call: NA
clone_size: NA

cdr3_nt: TGTGCCAGCAGTTGGGACAGCGATATTACCTACGAGCAGTACTTC
cdr3_aa: CASSWDSDITYEQYF
j_call: TRBJ2-7
v_call: TRBV7-9
d_call: TRBD1
clone_size: once

cdr3_nt: TGTGCCAGCAGTTTCTTCACGGGTCGGGGCGAGCAGTACTTC
cdr3_aa: CASSFFTGRGEQYF
j_call: TRBJ2-7
v_call: TRBV27
d_call: NA
clone_size: NA

cdr3_nt: TGCGCCAGCAGCCAAGACGGGCAGGGGGTATACGGGGAGCTGTTTTTT
cdr3_aa: CASSQDGQGVYGELFF
j_call: TRBJ2-2
v_call: TRBV4-1
d_call: TRBD1
clone_size: NA

cdr3_nt: TGTGCCAGCTCACCTGTTGGGACTGCTGATCAGCCCCAGCATTTT
cdr3_aa: CASSPVGTADQPQHF
j_call: TRBJ1-5
v_call: TRBV18
d_call: NA
clone_size: NA

cdr3_nt: TGTGCCAGCCTACAACGACTGGAGGGCTCCTACAATGAGCAGTTCTTC
cdr3_aa: CASLQRLEGSYNEQFF
j_call: TRBJ2-1
v_call: TRBV19
d_call: NA
clone_size: NA

cdr3_nt: TGTGCCAGCAGCTTACCGGACTATGGCTACACCTTC
cdr3_aa: CASSLPDYGYTF
j_call: TRBJ1-2
v_call: TRBV7-8
d_call: NA
clone_size: NA

cdr3_nt: TGTGCCAGCAGCTGGGACAGCCACCGCTCTGGGGCCAACGTCCTGACTTTC
cdr3_aa: CASSWDSHRSGANVLTF
j_call: TRBJ2-6
v_call: TRBV5-4
d_call: TRBD1
clone_size: few

cdr3_nt: TGCAGCGTTCGACAGGGGGCGCAAGGGAATGAGCAGTTCTTC
cdr3_aa: CSVRQGAQGNEQFF
j_call: TRBJ2-1
v_call: TRBV29-1
d_call: TRBD1
clone_size: NA